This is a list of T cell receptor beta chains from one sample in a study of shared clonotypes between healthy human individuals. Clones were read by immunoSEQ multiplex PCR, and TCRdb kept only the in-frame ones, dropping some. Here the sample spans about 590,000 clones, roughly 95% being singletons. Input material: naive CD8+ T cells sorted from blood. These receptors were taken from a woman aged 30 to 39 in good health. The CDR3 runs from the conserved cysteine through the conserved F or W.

CASSLSQGTDTQYF	TRBV13
CASSTLPGGGHTEAFF	TRBV27
CASSGSKNTIYF	TRBV9
CASGVYEGQEAFF	TRBV28
CASSRDYEQYF	TRBV6-1
CASSPTPPADQETQYF	TRBV28
CASSPYSYYEQYF	TRBV27
CASSGGGTHEQYF	TRBV10-1
CASSSPGLQGVREQYF	TRBV6-5
CATSRDLGLNMITDTQYF	TRBV15